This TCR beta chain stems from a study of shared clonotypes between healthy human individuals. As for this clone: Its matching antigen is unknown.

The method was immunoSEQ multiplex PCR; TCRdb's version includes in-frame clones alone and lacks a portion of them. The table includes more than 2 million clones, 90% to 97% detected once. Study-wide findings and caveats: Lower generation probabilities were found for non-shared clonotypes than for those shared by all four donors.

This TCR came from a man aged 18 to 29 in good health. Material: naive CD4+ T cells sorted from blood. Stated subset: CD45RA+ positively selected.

The CDR3, as DNA: TGTGCCATCAGTCCGGGACTAGCGGGGGGGCCGTATCCAGATACGCAGTATTTT. Translation: CAISPGLAGGPYPDTQYF. The J gene is TRBJ2-3, the V gene TRBV10-3; the match to TRBD2 covers 16 bases. Germline V gives CDR1 ENHRY, CDR2 SYGVKD. The V and J ends lost 5 bases and 4 bases, in that order; junction bases with no gene match: 9. The CDR3 consists of 18 residues.